Here is one T cell receptor (beta chain) with its context. Its antigen is unidentified. The sample belongs to a study of T cell repertoires and Cas9 in healthy adults. About the study: Multi-effector potency, cytotoxicity and lineage were assessed in SpCas9-reactive CD4 and CD8 T cells. Whole-study results and caveats: SpCas9-reactive effector T cells were reportedly restrained in vitro by SpCas9-reactive regulatory T cells.

Libraries were prepared by immunoSEQ multiplex PCR; TCRdb keeps only in-frame clonotypes and omits some of them. The sample lists around 20,000 clones, roughly nine tenths occurring once. The V end was cut by 3 bases, the J end by 7 bases, with 18 bases between. Germline values: CDR1 KGHSH, CDR2 LQKENI. This CDR3 has 15 amino acids. The receptor was isolated from a human donor in good health. The sequencing input was CD4+ effector T cells (CD127+, CD25-, CD137-, CD154-) from PBMCs; culture status not recorded. The V gene is TRBV18, the J gene TRBJ1-2; D is unresolved. The CDR3 loop is CASSPPDGSRPGYTF. As DNA, the CDR3 is TGTGCCAGCTCACCCCCGGACGGATCGAGGCCTGGCTACACCTTC. Using reference TRBV18 and TRBJ1-2 for the parts outside the CDR3, the full variable domain is NAGVMQNPRHLVRRRGQEARLRCSPMKGHSHVYWYRQLPEEGLKFMVYLQKENIIDESGMPKERFSAEFPKEGPSILRIQQVVRGDSAAYFCASSPPDGSRPGYTFGSGTRLTVV.